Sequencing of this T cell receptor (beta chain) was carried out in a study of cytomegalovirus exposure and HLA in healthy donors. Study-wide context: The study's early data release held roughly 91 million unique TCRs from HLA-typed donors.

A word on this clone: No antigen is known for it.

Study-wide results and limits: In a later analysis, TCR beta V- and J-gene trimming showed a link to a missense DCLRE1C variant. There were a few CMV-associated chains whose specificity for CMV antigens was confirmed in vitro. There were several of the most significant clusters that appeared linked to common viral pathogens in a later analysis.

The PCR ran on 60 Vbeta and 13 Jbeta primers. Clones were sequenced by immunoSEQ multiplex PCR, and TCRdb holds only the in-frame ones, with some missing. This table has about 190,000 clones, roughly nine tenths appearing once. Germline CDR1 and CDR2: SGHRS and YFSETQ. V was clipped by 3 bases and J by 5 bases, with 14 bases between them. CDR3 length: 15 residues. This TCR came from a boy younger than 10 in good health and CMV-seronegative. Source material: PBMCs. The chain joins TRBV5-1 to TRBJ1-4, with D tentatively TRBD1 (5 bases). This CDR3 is CASSSTGGGNEKLFF. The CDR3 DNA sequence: TGCGCCAGCAGCTCGACCGGTGGGGGGAATGAAAAACTGTTTTTT.